This T cell receptor beta chain was captured by sequencing in a study of blood T cell repertoires in COVID-19. In the original processing: Researchers report that nucleated cell counts were estimated from reference gene primer amplification. Only in-frame clones appear in the TCRdb table, and some are missing; sequencing was by immunoSEQ multiplex PCR. V, J and clone size were drawn from that table, and D and trimming were deduced from the DNA. The sample lists 90,000 to 100,000 clones, around 92% occurring once. Deletions cut 4 bases from V and 2 bases from J, with 14 bases between. CDR1 is MGHRA and CDR2 is YSYEKL in the germline V gene. The CDR3 loop spans 15 amino acids. Seattle's cohort entered during active infection and was followed longitudinally.

V and J are TRBV4-1 and TRBJ1-2; D is possibly TRBD1 (5 bases). Input material: peripheral blood. The source is a man aged 45-60 years with COVID-19, enrolled during active disease. The CDR3 nucleotides read TGCGCCAGCAGCCGACCCCAGGGTATAAACTATGGCTACACCTTC. Encoded protein: CASSRPQGINYGYTF.